These T cell receptor beta chains were read from a single sample in a study of CD8 T cells in ankylosing spondylitis. MiXCR, applied by TCRdb to the 5' RACE reads, yields one record per CDR3 protein. The table shows roughly 230,000 distinct CDR3 sequences, with more than 15% occurring only once. Sequencing input: blood, either unsorted or a sorted T cell fraction (not recorded which). All receptors derive from a male donor with ankylosing spondylitis or in good health (not recorded which). Each CDR3 is given with its conserved first and last residue. A D gene is named only where the DNA matches it firmly. The size field is filled for only some rows; it gives once, few, many or a size class.

CDR3 DNA: TGTGCCAGCAGGGGGATCACAGATACGCAGTATTTT; CDR3 protein: CASRGITDTQYF; J gene: TRBJ2-3; V gene: TRBV12-3/TRBV12-4; D gene: NA; clone size: NA
CDR3 DNA: TGTGCCAGCAGCCCGGGGGCAGGGGACGGAGAGACCCAGTACTTC; CDR3 protein: CASSPGAGDGETQYF; J gene: TRBJ2-5; V gene: TRBV11-2; D gene: NA; clone size: few
CDR3 DNA: TGTGCCACCAGCAGTGAGGGTCGCTCTGGAAACACCATATATTTT; CDR3 protein: CATSSEGRSGNTIYF; J gene: TRBJ1-3; V gene: TRBV15; D gene: NA; clone size: NA
CDR3 DNA: TGCGCCAGCAGCTTGGTCTGGGGGGCCGGTACTGAAGCTTTCTTT; CDR3 protein: CASSLVWGAGTEAFF; J gene: TRBJ1-1; V gene: TRBV5-1; D gene: NA; clone size: NA
CDR3 DNA: TGTGCCAGCTCCGGACTAGCGGGCCCTGCTGGGGAGCTGTTTTTT; CDR3 protein: CASSGLAGPAGELFF; J gene: TRBJ2-2; V gene: TRBV18; D gene: TRBD2; clone size: few
CDR3 DNA: TGCAGTGCACCTGCCGGGACTAGCGGCCTTAACACCGGGGAGGTGTTTTTT; CDR3 protein: CSAPAGTSGLNTGEVFF; J gene: TRBJ2-2; V gene: TRBV20-1; D gene: TRBD2; clone size: NA
CDR3 DNA: TGCAGTGCTAGAGATCTAAGGGCCTCGGAGCAGTACAATGAGCAGTTCTTC; CDR3 protein: CSARDLRASEQYNEQFF; J gene: TRBJ2-1; V gene: TRBV20-1; D gene: NA; clone size: NA
CDR3 DNA: TGCGCCAGCAGCCAAGATAAATACGAGCAGTACTTC; CDR3 protein: CASSQDKYEQYF; J gene: TRBJ2-7; V gene: TRBV4-1; D gene: NA; clone size: many
CDR3 DNA: TGCGCCAGCAGGGAGGACATATCGGTTGGGACTGAAGCTTTCTTT; CDR3 protein: CASREDISVGTEAFF; J gene: TRBJ1-1; V gene: TRBV10-2; D gene: NA; clone size: NA
CDR3 DNA: TGCGCCAGCAGCCAAGACTTCAGGAACACCGGGGAGCTGTTTTTT; CDR3 protein: CASSQDFRNTGELFF; J gene: TRBJ2-2; V gene: TRBV4-1; D gene: NA; clone size: NA
CDR3 DNA: TGTGCCAGCAGTTACAACAGGGTTGCCGGGGGGCTGTTTTTT; CDR3 protein: CASSYNRVAGGLFF; J gene: TRBJ2-2; V gene: TRBV6-2/TRBV6-3; D gene: NA; clone size: NA
CDR3 DNA: TGCGCCAGCAGCCAAAACGGGGAAAGCTCCTACGAGCAGTACTTC; CDR3 protein: CASSQNGESSYEQYF; J gene: TRBJ2-7; V gene: TRBV4-1; D gene: NA; clone size: many
CDR3 DNA: TGTGCCAGCAGTTTTCTCTCGCTGAACACTGAAGCTTTCTTT; CDR3 protein: CASSFLSLNTEAFF; J gene: TRBJ1-1; V gene: TRBV12-3/TRBV12-4; D gene: NA; clone size: few
CDR3 DNA: TGTGCCAGCAGCTTAGGGGGACCCATCTCCTACAATGAGCAGTTCTTC; CDR3 protein: CASSLGGPISYNEQFF; J gene: TRBJ2-1; V gene: TRBV7-8; D gene: NA; clone size: many
CDR3 DNA: TGTGCCAGCAGTCCCGACCAGGGGGCAAATTGGGCCGGGGAGCTGTTTTTT; CDR3 protein: CASSPDQGANWAGELFF; J gene: TRBJ2-2; V gene: TRBV27; D gene: TRBD1; clone size: NA
CDR3 DNA: TGTGCCAGCAGTTCCCCTCCGGGACGCACAGATACGCAGTATTTT; CDR3 protein: CASSSPPGRTDTQYF; J gene: TRBJ2-3; V gene: TRBV12-3/TRBV12-4; D gene: NA; clone size: few
CDR3 DNA: TGCGCCAGCAGCCCGGGACAGGGGGCCACAGATACGCAGTATTTT; CDR3 protein: CASSPGQGATDTQYF; J gene: TRBJ2-3; V gene: TRBV4-3; D gene: TRBD1; clone size: few
CDR3 DNA: TGCGCCAGCAGCCAAGAACCGGCAGGGTCATACAATGAGCAGTTCTTC; CDR3 protein: CASSQEPAGSYNEQFF; J gene: TRBJ2-1; V gene: TRBV4-3; D gene: NA; clone size: NA
CDR3 DNA: TGCAGTGCTAGAGACCGACGCACGAACACTGAAGCTTTCTTT; CDR3 protein: CSARDRRTNTEAFF; J gene: TRBJ1-1; V gene: TRBV20-1; D gene: NA; clone size: few
CDR3 DNA: TGTGCCAGCGGGATAGCGGGATACGGCACAGATACGCAGTATTTT; CDR3 protein: CASGIAGYGTDTQYF; J gene: TRBJ2-3; V gene: TRBV6-1; D gene: TRBD2; clone size: few
CDR3 DNA: TGTGCCAGCAGTCCGCCGGGACAGGGGGCGGGCGAGCAGTACTTC; CDR3 protein: CASSPPGQGAGEQYF; J gene: TRBJ2-7; V gene: TRBV27; D gene: TRBD1; clone size: NA
CDR3 DNA: TGCGCCAGCAGCCAAGATTTTCCAGGGGGCGATGTCTCCTACGAGCAGTACTTC; CDR3 protein: CASSQDFPGGDVSYEQYF; J gene: TRBJ2-7; V gene: TRBV4-3; D gene: TRBD1; clone size: NA
CDR3 DNA: TGTGCCATCAGTTTAGTAGGATTAGCGGGAGTAGTAACCGGGGAGCTGTTTTTT; CDR3 protein: CAISLVGLAGVVTGELFF; J gene: TRBJ2-2; V gene: TRBV3-1; D gene: TRBD2; clone size: NA
CDR3 DNA: TGCAGTGCTAGAGATCGGGTTCAGGGTTTCTACAATGAGCAGTTCTTC; CDR3 protein: CSARDRVQGFYNEQFF; J gene: TRBJ2-1; V gene: TRBV20-1; D gene: NA; clone size: many
CDR3 DNA: TGCGCCAGCAGCTTGGAAGGGACTAGCGGGAGTGAGCAGTTCTTC; CDR3 protein: CASSLEGTSGSEQFF; J gene: TRBJ2-1; V gene: TRBV5-1; D gene: TRBD2; clone size: NA
CDR3 DNA: TGTGCCACCAGCAGAGATACACAGGGTGCCTACGAGCAGTACTTC; CDR3 protein: CATSRDTQGAYEQYF; J gene: TRBJ2-7; V gene: TRBV15; D gene: NA; clone size: NA